Below are 10 T cell receptor beta chains sequenced from a single sample in a study of cytomegalovirus exposure and HLA in healthy donors. Method: immunoSEQ multiplex PCR; TCRdb's copy keeps in-frame clones and lacks some. The table includes roughly 90,000 clones, about 85% detected once. Sample: PBMCs. These receptors all stem from a man aged 18 to 29 in good health and CMV-seropositive.

This chain connects TRBV28 to TRBJ2-3; TRBD2 matches at 7 bases. V shed 3 bases and J 2 bases; nucleotides not matched to a gene: 5. The length of the CDR3 is 15 residues. Looked up from germline, CDR1 is MDHEN and CDR2 is SYDVKM. In DNA, the CDR3 is TGTGCCAGCAGTTTCGGGGGACTATCCACAGATACGCAGTATTTT. Translating gives CASSFGGLSTDTQYF.

V gene TRBV10-2 combines with J gene TRBJ2-2; tentative D call: TRBD2 (6 bases). Looked up from germline, CDR1 is WSHSY and CDR2 is SAAADI. Trimming pared 4 bases from V and 5 bases from J, leaving 8 bases between. The CDR3 is 13 amino acids. The CDR3 coding sequence is TGCGCCAGCAGTGTCGGGGGAACCGGGGAGCTGTTTTTT. Translation: CASSVGGTGELFF.

V gene TRBV6-4 combines with J gene TRBJ2-1; D is possibly TRBD2 (5 bases). CDR1 MRHNA and CDR2 SNTAGT come from the germline V gene. Trimming cost V 0 bases and J 1 base, with 10 bases left between them. This CDR3 has 16 amino acids. Written as DNA, the CDR3 is TGTGCCAGCAGTGACTCGGGAGAGGGTTCCTACAATGAGCAGTTCTTC. This sequence encodes CASSDSGEGSYNEQFF.

The chain carries TRBV7-9 and TRBJ2-1; 9 positions agree with TRBD1. The CDR3 is made up of 17 amino acids. After removal of 5 bases from V and 6 bases from J, the junction contained 14 bases not matched to a gene. Germline values: CDR1 SEHNR, CDR2 FQNEAQ (reference sequence). CDR3: CASSPYPGTGIPNEQFF. The CDR3 DNA is TGTGCCAGCAGCCCTTACCCCGGGACAGGGATCCCCAATGAGCAGTTCTTC.

The rearrangement uses TRBV6-5 and TRBJ2-1; D unresolved. There are 14 residues in the CDR3. V was clipped by 1 base and J by 2 bases, with 6 bases between them. CDR1 is MNHEY and CDR2 is SVGAGI in the germline V gene. CDR3 sequence: CASSYYGPYNEQFF. In DNA, the CDR3 is TGTGCCAGCAGTTACTACGGTCCCTACAATGAGCAGTTCTTC.

This chain joins TRBV5-1 and TRBJ2-7; TRBD1 matches at 8 bases. V lost 9 bases, J lost 2 bases, and 10 bases stayed unmatched. CDR3 length: 14 residues. Germline lookup yields CDR1 SGHRS and CDR2 YFSETQ. The CDR3 loop is CATQPGTGPYEQYF. CDR3 DNA: TGCGCCACCCAGCCCGGGACAGGCCCCTACGAGCAGTACTTC.

The chain recombines TRBV6-1 with TRBJ2-2; D gene uncertain. Trimming removed 2 bases from V and 9 bases from J, with 10 bases in between. The CDR3 is 13 amino acids. Germline CDR1 is MNHNS and CDR2 is SASEGT. The CDR3 loop reads CASSEPGPWELFF. Written as DNA, the CDR3 is TGTGCCAGCAGTGAACCAGGCCCGTGGGAGCTGTTTTTT.

V and J are TRBV7-9 and TRBJ2-3, with D hard to call. V gave up 5 bases and J gave up 2 bases, with 5 bases separating them. Germline assignment: CDR1 SEHNR and CDR2 FQNEAQ (reference sequence). The CDR3 loop spans 12 amino acids. The CDR3 DNA is TGTGCCAGCAGCCTACTCACAGATACGCAGTATTTT. As protein: CASSLLTDTQYF.

This chain connects TRBV29-1 to TRBJ2-1, with 7 nucleotides matching TRBD2. The CDR3 runs 17 residues. The ends lost 5 bases at V and 8 bases at J; junction bases unmatched: 21. CDR1 and CDR2 from the germline V gene are SQVTM and ANQGSEA. CDR3 sequence reads: CSVPSPGGSTDVDEQFF. CDR3 DNA sequence: TGCAGCGTTCCCTCCCCTGGCGGGAGTACAGATGTGGATGAGCAGTTCTTC.

This rearrangement joins TRBV19 to TRBJ2-3; 7 bases agree with TRBD1. J was trimmed by 2 bases and V by 7 bases; bases with no gene match: 3. The germline CDR1 and CDR2 sequences are LNHDA and SQIVND (reference sequence). The CDR3 contains 13 residues. The CDR3 is CASTTGYTDTQYF. CDR3 bases: TGTGCCAGTACGACAGGGTACACAGATACGCAGTATTTT.